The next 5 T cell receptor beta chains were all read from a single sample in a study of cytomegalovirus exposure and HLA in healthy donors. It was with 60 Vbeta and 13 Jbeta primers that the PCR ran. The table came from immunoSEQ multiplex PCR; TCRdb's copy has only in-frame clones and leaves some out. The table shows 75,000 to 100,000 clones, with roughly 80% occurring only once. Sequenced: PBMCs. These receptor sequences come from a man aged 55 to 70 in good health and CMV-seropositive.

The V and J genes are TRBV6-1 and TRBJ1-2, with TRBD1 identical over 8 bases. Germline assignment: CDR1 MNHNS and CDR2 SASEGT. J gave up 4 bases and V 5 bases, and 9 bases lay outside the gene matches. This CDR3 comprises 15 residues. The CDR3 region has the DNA TGTGCCAGCAGTCCTTCCGGGACAGGCACCTATGGCTACACCTTC. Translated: CASSPSGTGTYGYTF.

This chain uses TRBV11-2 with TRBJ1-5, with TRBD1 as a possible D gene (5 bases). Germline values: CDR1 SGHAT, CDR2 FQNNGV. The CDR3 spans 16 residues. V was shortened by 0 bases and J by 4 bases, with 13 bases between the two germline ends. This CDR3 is CASSLEAGMRNQPQHF. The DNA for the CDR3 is TGTGCCAGCAGCTTAGAGGCAGGGATGAGGAATCAGCCCCAGCATTTT.

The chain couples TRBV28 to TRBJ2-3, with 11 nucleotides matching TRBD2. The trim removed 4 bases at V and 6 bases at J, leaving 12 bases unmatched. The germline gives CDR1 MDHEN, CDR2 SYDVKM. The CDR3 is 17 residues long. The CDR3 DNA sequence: TGTGCCAGCAGTTCCTCTTCTCTAGCGGGGGGTGGGGATACGCAGTATTTT. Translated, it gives CASSSSSLAGGGDTQYF.

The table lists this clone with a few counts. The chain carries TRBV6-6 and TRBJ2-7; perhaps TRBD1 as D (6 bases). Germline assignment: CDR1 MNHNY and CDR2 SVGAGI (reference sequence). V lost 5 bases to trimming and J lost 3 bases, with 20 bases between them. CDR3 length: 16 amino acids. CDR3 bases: TGTGCCAGCAGTCCGCGACAGGCCCGTCTTGTCTACGAGCAGTACTTC. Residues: CASSPRQARLVYEQYF.

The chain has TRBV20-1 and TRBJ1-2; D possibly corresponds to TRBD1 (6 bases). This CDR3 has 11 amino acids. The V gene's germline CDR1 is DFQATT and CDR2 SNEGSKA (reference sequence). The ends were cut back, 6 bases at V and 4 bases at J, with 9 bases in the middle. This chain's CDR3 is CSAATGYGYTF. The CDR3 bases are TGCAGTGCCGCGACAGGCTATGGCTACACCTTC.